The rows below give T cell receptor beta chains drawn from one sample of a study of T cell responses to AZD1222 COVID-19 vaccine. Using immunoSEQ multiplex PCR, the repertoire was profiled, and TCRdb retains in-frame clones only, with some absent. The sample carries 90,000 to 130,000 clones, about 87% recorded once. Sequencing used peripheral blood, obtained on day 0 of AZD1222 vaccination. The receptors were sampled from an adult in good health. Each CDR3 is given with its conserved first and last residue. A D gene is named only where the DNA matches it firmly. Rows give clone size only sometimes, using once, few, many, or a class for an expanded clone.

CDR3 DNA	CDR3 protein	V gene	clone size	J gene	D gene
TGTGCCAGCAGCGGGGACAGGGGGCGCGTAGATACGCAGTATTTT	CASSGDRGRVDTQYF	TRBV9	NA	TRBJ2-3	TRBD1
TGCGCCAGCAGCCACGCTAGCGGGGGGGCCTTTCATGAGCAGTTCTTC	CASSHASGGAFHEQFF	TRBV4-1	NA	TRBJ2-1	TRBD2
TGTGCCAGCAGTTTAATGATGGGCGAAAAACTGTTTTTT	CASSLMMGEKLFF	TRBV12-3/TRBV12-4	NA	TRBJ1-4	NA
TGTGCCAGCAGCTTAGTTCAGGGCTTTAGTCAGCCCCAGCATTTT	CASSLVQGFSQPQHF	TRBV7-2	NA	TRBJ1-5	NA
TGCGCCAGCAGCCCAAACAGGGAGGGACCCTACGAGCAGTACTTC	CASSPNREGPYEQYF	TRBV4-1	once	TRBJ2-7	NA
TGTGCCAGCATAGGGGGACTCGATGAGCAGTTCTTC	CASIGGLDEQFF	TRBV27	NA	TRBJ2-1	NA
TGTGCCAGCAGTTACCAGGGACAGGTCTCCTACAATGAGCAGTTCTTC	CASSYQGQVSYNEQFF	TRBV6-5	NA	TRBJ2-1	TRBD1
TGTGCCAGTAGCGACGCCCTTCGAGGATTCCGAGCCACCGGGGAGCTGTTTTTT	CASSDALRGFRATGELFF	TRBV19	NA	TRBJ2-2	NA
TGTGCCAGTAGTATAGATCATGGGACAGGGGCCTACAATGAGCAGTTCTTC	CASSIDHGTGAYNEQFF	TRBV19	NA	TRBJ2-1	TRBD1
TGTGCCAGCAGCTTATTGCCAGGGCCCGCGGGGGATCAGCCCCAGCATTTT	CASSLLPGPAGDQPQHF	TRBV7-8	NA	TRBJ1-5	NA
TGTGCCAGCAGTGATGGTGGCAACACTGAAGCTTTCTTT	CASSDGGNTEAFF	TRBV25-1	NA	TRBJ1-1	NA
TGTGCCACCAGTGACTCCCCGCAGGGGCCGTATGGCTACACCTTC	CATSDSPQGPYGYTF	TRBV24-1	NA	TRBJ1-2	NA
TGCGCCAGCAGCCACGACAGGGGCACCGGGGAGCTGTTTTTT	CASSHDRGTGELFF	TRBV5-1	NA	TRBJ2-2	TRBD1
TGTGCCATCAGTGATTTCTCAGGATACAATGAGCAGTTCTTC	CAISDFSGYNEQFF	TRBV10-3	NA	TRBJ2-1	NA
TGTGCCAGCAGCTTAGCGGATAAGTTGGTCTCCTACGAGCAGTACTTC	CASSLADKLVSYEQYF	TRBV7-8	NA	TRBJ2-7	NA
TGTGCCAGCAGTTTATCCCGACTAGCGGGACACAACGAGCAGTACTTC	CASSLSRLAGHNEQYF	TRBV27	NA	TRBJ2-7	TRBD2
TGTGCCAGTAATACCCTAGGAGGCCACACTGAAGCTTTCTTT	CASNTLGGHTEAFF	TRBV19	NA	TRBJ1-1	NA
TGCAGCGTTGAAACAGGGTATTCTGGAAACACCATATATTTT	CSVETGYSGNTIYF	TRBV29-1	NA	TRBJ1-3	NA
TGTGCCAGTAGATCCCCTTTGGTAGGGACCGGGGAGCTGTTTTTT	CASRSPLVGTGELFF	TRBV19	NA	TRBJ2-2	NA
TGTGCCAGCGGGACTAGCGCAAATACGCAGTATTTT	CASGTSANTQYF	TRBV2	NA	TRBJ2-3	TRBD2
TGTGCCTGGAGTGTTAGGGGTAGCTCCTACGAGCAGTACTTC	CAWSVRGSSYEQYF	TRBV30	NA	TRBJ2-7	NA
TGTGCCTGGAGTCCCGGACAGGGACGGAACACTGAAGCTTTCTTT	CAWSPGQGRNTEAFF	TRBV30	NA	TRBJ1-1	TRBD1
TGTGCCAGCAGCCAGACAGGGGATACCTACAATGAGCAGTTCTTC	CASSQTGDTYNEQFF	TRBV5-4	once	TRBJ2-1	TRBD1
TGTGCCAGCAGCTTGGAAGGTCGCGAGCAGTACTTC	CASSLEGREQYF	TRBV5-6	NA	TRBJ2-7	NA
TGTGCCAGCGGCCCGGTCGGGTCGGAGGGAGAGACCCAGTACTTC	CASGPVGSEGETQYF	TRBV11-2	NA	TRBJ2-5	NA
TGTGCCACCACGCTGGACAGAAATCAGCCCCAGCATTTT	CATTLDRNQPQHF	TRBV19	NA	TRBJ1-5	NA
TGTGCCGCCACTAGGGCAGCCTCTGGAAACACCATATATTTT	CAATRAASGNTIYF	TRBV6-5	NA	TRBJ1-3	NA
TGCGCCAGCAGCTCAGGGTCAGAGGTTGGGGAGCAGTACTTC	CASSSGSEVGEQYF	TRBV5-1	NA	TRBJ2-7	NA
TGTGCCAGCAGTGAAAAGAGAGGGGCAGAATTACGAGCTTTCTTT	CASSEKRGAELRAFF	TRBV6-1	NA	TRBJ1-1	NA
TGTGCCAGCAGTGCCAGGACAGGGAAAGAGACCCAGTACTTC	CASSARTGKETQYF	TRBV2	NA	TRBJ2-5	TRBD1
TGTGCCAGCAGCCGAGGTAGTGGGGGCGCCTATGGCTACACCTTC	CASSRGSGGAYGYTF	TRBV7-9	NA	TRBJ1-2	NA
TGCGCCAGCAGCCAAGCCGAGGGGGCCCACAATCAGCCCCAGCATTTT	CASSQAEGAHNQPQHF	TRBV4-1	NA	TRBJ1-5	TRBD1
TGTGCCAGCAGCCAAGATTGGAGGGGAGGGACAGAAGCTTTCTTT	CASSQDWRGGTEAFF	TRBV3-1/TRBV3-2	few	TRBJ1-1	NA
TGTGCCAGCAGCTTTAACTACAATCAGCCCCAGCATTTT	CASSFNYNQPQHF	TRBV5-5	NA	TRBJ1-5	NA
TGTGCCAGCAGTTTGGGACTAGCGGGGGGTCGGGTCTTC	CASSLGLAGGRVF	TRBV12-3/TRBV12-4	NA	TRBJ2-1	TRBD2
TGCGCCAGCAGCCAAGATGGGTCCCGGACAGGGGGCCATAACACTGAAGCTTTCTTT	CASSQDGSRTGGHNTEAFF	TRBV4-1	NA	TRBJ1-1	TRBD1
TGTGCCAGCAGTTTTATCCCGGGACAGAACTCTGGAAACACCATATATTTT	CASSFIPGQNSGNTIYF	TRBV7-6	NA	TRBJ1-3	TRBD1
TGTGCCAGCAGTTTTAGGGGAATGAGGAACTATGGCTACACCTTC	CASSFRGMRNYGYTF	TRBV28	NA	TRBJ1-2	NA
TGCGCCAGCAGGGACAGGTTAGATCAGCCCCAGCATTTT	CASRDRLDQPQHF	TRBV5-1	NA	TRBJ1-5	TRBD1
TGTGCCAGCAGTTACCCAGGGGTGGGGTACTACGAGCAGTACTTC	CASSYPGVGYYEQYF	TRBV6-5	NA	TRBJ2-7	NA
TGTGCCAGCAGCTCAGCGGGAGGGCCCACCGGGGAGCTGTTTTTT	CASSSAGGPTGELFF	TRBV11-2	NA	TRBJ2-2	TRBD2
TGTGCCAGCTCACCACCCGGGGAGAGTGGCTACACCTTC	CASSPPGESGYTF	TRBV18	NA	TRBJ1-2	NA
TGTGCCAGCCGTGACCCGGGACAGGGGACCTACGAGCAGTACTTC	CASRDPGQGTYEQYF	TRBV6-1	NA	TRBJ2-7	TRBD1
TGCAGCGTTGGTGTCACTTCAACTAATGAAAAACTGTTTTTT	CSVGVTSTNEKLFF	TRBV29-1	NA	TRBJ1-4	NA
TGTGCCAGTAGGAGGGGGGGTCAGGGTCAGCCCCAGCATTTT	CASRRGGQGQPQHF	TRBV19	NA	TRBJ1-5	NA
TGCGCCAGCAGTGGGGGGAACACTGAAGCTTTCTTT	CASSGGNTEAFF	TRBV10-2	NA	TRBJ1-1	NA
TGTGCCAGCTCACCGAGGACAGGGGTCGAGCAGTACTTC	CASSPRTGVEQYF	TRBV18	NA	TRBJ2-7	TRBD1
TGTGCCAGCAGCTCCTTGGGACTAGCGGCCTCCTACGAGCAGTACTTC	CASSSLGLAASYEQYF	TRBV13	NA	TRBJ2-7	TRBD2
TGTGCCAGCAGTTCCGGGACCGTTAATGGGGCCAACGTCCTGACTTTC	CASSSGTVNGANVLTF	TRBV6-6	NA	TRBJ2-6	NA
TGTGCCAGTAGTATTCCCCATCGAGGCACTGAAGCTTTCTTT	CASSIPHRGTEAFF	TRBV19	NA	TRBJ1-1	NA
TGTGCCAGTAGTGCCAGGGGGTCGGGCACTGAAGCTTTCTTT	CASSARGSGTEAFF	TRBV19	NA	TRBJ1-1	TRBD1
TGTGCCAGTAGTATTCTAGCGGGGGACTACGAGCAGTACTTC	CASSILAGDYEQYF	TRBV19	NA	TRBJ2-7	TRBD2
TGCGCCAGCAGCCAAGTAGCCGGGACCAAAAACATTCAGTACTTC	CASSQVAGTKNIQYF	TRBV4-1	NA	TRBJ2-4	NA
TGTGCCAGCAGCCCCCGTTGGGCGACCTACGAGCAGTACTTC	CASSPRWATYEQYF	TRBV13	NA	TRBJ2-7	NA
TGTGCCACCTCCCGGACAGATATGAACACTGAAGCTTTCTTT	CATSRTDMNTEAFF	TRBV10-3	NA	TRBJ1-1	NA
TGTGCCAGCATATTTTTCCCGGGACAGACATATAATTCACCCCTCCACTTT	CASIFFPGQTYNSPLHF	TRBV2	NA	TRBJ1-6	TRBD1
TGTGCCAGCAGTCATCGTGGGGGGAACACTGAAGCTTTCTTT	CASSHRGGNTEAFF	TRBV9	NA	TRBJ1-1	NA
TGTGCCAGCAGCCGCCGACTAGCGGGGCACCTCTACAATGAGCAGTTCTTC	CASSRRLAGHLYNEQFF	TRBV5-6	NA	TRBJ2-1	TRBD2